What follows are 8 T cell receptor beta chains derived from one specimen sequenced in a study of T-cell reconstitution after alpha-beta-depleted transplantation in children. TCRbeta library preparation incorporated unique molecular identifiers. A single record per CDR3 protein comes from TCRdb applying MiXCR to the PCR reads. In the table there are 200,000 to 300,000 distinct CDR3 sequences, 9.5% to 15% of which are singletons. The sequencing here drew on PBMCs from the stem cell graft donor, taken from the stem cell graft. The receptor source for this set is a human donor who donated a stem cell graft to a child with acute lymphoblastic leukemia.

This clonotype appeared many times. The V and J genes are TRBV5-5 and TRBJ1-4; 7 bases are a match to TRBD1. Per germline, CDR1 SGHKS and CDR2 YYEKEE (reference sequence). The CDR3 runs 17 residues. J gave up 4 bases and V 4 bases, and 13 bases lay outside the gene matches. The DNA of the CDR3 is TGTGCCAGCAGCCGCCGGACAGGCTCGCGAGTTAATGAAAAACTGTTTTTT. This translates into CASSRRTGSRVNEKLFF.

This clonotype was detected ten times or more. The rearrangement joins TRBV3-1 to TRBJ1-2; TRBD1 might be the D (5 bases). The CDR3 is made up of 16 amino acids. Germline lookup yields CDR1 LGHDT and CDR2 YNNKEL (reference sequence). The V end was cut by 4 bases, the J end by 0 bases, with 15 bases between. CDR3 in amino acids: CASSRGPGRANYGYTF. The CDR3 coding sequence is TGTGCCAGCAGCCGCGGGCCAGGGAGAGCTAACTATGGCTACACCTTC.

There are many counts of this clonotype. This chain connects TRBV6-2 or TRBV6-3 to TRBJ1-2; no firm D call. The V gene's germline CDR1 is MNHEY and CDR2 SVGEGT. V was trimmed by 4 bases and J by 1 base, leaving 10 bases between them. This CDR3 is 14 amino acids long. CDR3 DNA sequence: TGTGCCAGCAGTTTACCCAGTTATAACTATGGCTACACCTTC. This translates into CASSLPSYNYGYTF.

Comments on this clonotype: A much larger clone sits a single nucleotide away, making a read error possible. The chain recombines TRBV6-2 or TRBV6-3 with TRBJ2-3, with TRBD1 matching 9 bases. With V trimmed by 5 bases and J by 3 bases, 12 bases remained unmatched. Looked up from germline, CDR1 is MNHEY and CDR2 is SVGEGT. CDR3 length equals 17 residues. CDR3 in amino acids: CASSTRDRAVVTDTQYF. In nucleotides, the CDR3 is TGTGCCAGCAGTACCCGGGACAGGGCCGTGGTAACAGATACGCAGTATTTT.

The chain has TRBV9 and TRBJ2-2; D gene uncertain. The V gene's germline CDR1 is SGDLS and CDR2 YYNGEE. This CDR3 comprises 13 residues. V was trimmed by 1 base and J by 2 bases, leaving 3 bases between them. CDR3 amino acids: CASSVRNTGELFF. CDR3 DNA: TGTGCCAGCAGCGTAAGAAACACCGGGGAGCTGTTTTTT.

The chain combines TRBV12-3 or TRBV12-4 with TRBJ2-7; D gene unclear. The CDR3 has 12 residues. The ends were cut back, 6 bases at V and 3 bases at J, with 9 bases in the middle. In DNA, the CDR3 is TGTGCCAGCAGCTCGCTCCTCTACGAGCAGTACTTC. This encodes CASSSLLYEQYF.

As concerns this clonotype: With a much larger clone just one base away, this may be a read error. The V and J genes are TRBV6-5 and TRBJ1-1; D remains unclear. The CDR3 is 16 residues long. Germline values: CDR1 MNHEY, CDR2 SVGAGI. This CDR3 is CVSSYRSLFGNTEAFF. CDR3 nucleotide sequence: TGTGTCAGCAGTTACCGAAGCCTATTCGGGAACACTGAAGCTTTCTTT.

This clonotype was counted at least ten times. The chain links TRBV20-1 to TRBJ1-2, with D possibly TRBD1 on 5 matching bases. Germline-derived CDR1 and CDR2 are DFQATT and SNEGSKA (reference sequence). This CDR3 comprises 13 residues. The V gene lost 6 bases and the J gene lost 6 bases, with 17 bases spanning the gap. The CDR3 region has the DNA TGCAGTGCCCAAGATGGTGGGGGTGATGGCTACACCTTC. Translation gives CSAQDGGGDGYTF.